A selection of T cell receptor beta chains follows, all from one sample in a study of T cell repertoires in cytomegalovirus infection. Antigens for these TCRs are unknown. Each CDR3 protein is one row after TCRdb ran MiXCR on the reads. The sample lists about a million distinct CDR3 sequences; around 30% were seen once. Sequences were derived from cultured CD8+ T cells from PBMCs, sampled from culture after CMV antigen stimulation. The receptors shown here come from a human donor in good health (CMV status not recorded). Some clones in this sample may be carry-over from other donors' samples. Each CDR3 is given with its conserved first and last residue. Fields, in order: J gene, D gene, clone size, V gene, CDR3 DNA, CDR3 protein. The D gene is left open where the match is weak. Size tells how often a clone was seen (once, few, many) or the class of an expanded clone, and some rows leave it out.

j_gene: TRBJ2-7; d_gene: -; abundance: -; v_gene: TRBV6-6; CDR3nt: TGTGCCAGCAGTTTACGACTCTACGAGCAGTACTTC; CDR3aa: CASSLRLYEQYF
j_gene: TRBJ2-7; d_gene: -; abundance: -; v_gene: TRBV15; CDR3nt: TGTGCCACCCGACAAGGGTCCTACGAGCAGTACTTC; CDR3aa: CATRQGSYEQYF
j_gene: TRBJ2-1; d_gene: TRBD2; abundance: -; v_gene: TRBV5-1; CDR3nt: TGCGCCAGCAGCCCCAGAGGTGTGGCGGGGGGGCCATACAATGAGCAGTTCTTC; CDR3aa: CASSPRGVAGGPYNEQFF
j_gene: TRBJ2-2; d_gene: -; abundance: -; v_gene: TRBV19; CDR3nt: TGTGCCAGTAGCCCTACCCCACCGAACACCGGGGAGCTGTTTTTT; CDR3aa: CASSPTPPNTGELFF
j_gene: TRBJ1-5; d_gene: -; abundance: -; v_gene: TRBV6-1; CDR3nt: TGTGCCAGCAGCTTCGGACTGAGCAATCAGACCCAGCATTTT; CDR3aa: CASSFGLSNQTQHF
j_gene: TRBJ1-1; d_gene: -; abundance: many; v_gene: TRBV7-8; CDR3nt: TGTGCCAGCAGCTTAGAGGGGGTGCCGAGGAACCCTTTCTTT; CDR3aa: CASSLEGVPRNPFF
j_gene: TRBJ2-5; d_gene: TRBD2; abundance: -; v_gene: TRBV12-3/TRBV12-4; CDR3nt: TGTGCCAGCAGTCGCAGACTAGCGGGGGAGCAAGAGACCCAGTACTTC; CDR3aa: CASSRRLAGEQETQYF
j_gene: TRBJ1-5; d_gene: -; abundance: few; v_gene: TRBV7-6; CDR3nt: TGTGCCAGCAGCTTAGCGACAGAAGATCAGCCCCAGCATTTT; CDR3aa: CASSLATEDQPQHF
j_gene: TRBJ1-1; d_gene: TRBD1; abundance: -; v_gene: TRBV2; CDR3nt: TGTGCCATCCTTCGGGTCGGCAGGGGGTGGGTAAACACTGAAGCTTTCTTT; CDR3aa: CAILRVGRGWVNTEAFF
j_gene: TRBJ2-2; d_gene: -; abundance: -; v_gene: TRBV4-3; CDR3nt: TGCGCCAGCAGCCCCCGGGCCGTTACTTTCCAGGGCACCGGGGAGCTGTTTTTT; CDR3aa: CASSPRAVTFQGTGELFF
j_gene: TRBJ1-1; d_gene: TRBD1; abundance: few; v_gene: TRBV7-9; CDR3nt: TGTGCCAGCAGCTTAGCTGGACAGGGAAGAGGGACTGAAGCTTTCTTT; CDR3aa: CASSLAGQGRGTEAFF
j_gene: TRBJ2-3; d_gene: -; abundance: few; v_gene: TRBV20-1; CDR3nt: TGCAGTGCCTTCAGGACAGACACAGATACGCAGTATTTT; CDR3aa: CSAFRTDTDTQYF
j_gene: TRBJ2-3; d_gene: TRBD2; abundance: few; v_gene: TRBV2; CDR3nt: TGTGCCAGCCCACTAGCGGGTCGGGATACGCAGTATTTT; CDR3aa: CASPLAGRDTQYF
j_gene: TRBJ2-3; d_gene: -; abundance: few; v_gene: TRBV6-2/TRBV6-3; CDR3nt: TGTGCCAGCAAAAGGTATCCGCCCTGGGATACGCAGTATTTT; CDR3aa: CASKRYPPWDTQYF
j_gene: TRBJ2-7; d_gene: TRBD1; abundance: few; v_gene: TRBV4-1; CDR3nt: TGCGCCAGCAGCCAAGTACAGGGGTTTTCCTACGAGCAGTACTTC; CDR3aa: CASSQVQGFSYEQYF
j_gene: TRBJ1-6; d_gene: -; abundance: -; v_gene: TRBV28; CDR3nt: TGTGCCAGCAGTTTAGACGGCCCGAATTCACCCCTCCACTTT; CDR3aa: CASSLDGPNSPLHF
j_gene: TRBJ1-1; d_gene: -; abundance: many; v_gene: TRBV12-3/TRBV12-4; CDR3nt: TGTGCCAGCCAACGTGGGAACACTGAAGCTTTCTTT; CDR3aa: CASQRGNTEAFF
j_gene: TRBJ2-5; d_gene: -; abundance: -; v_gene: TRBV7-3; CDR3nt: TGTGCCAGCAGCTTTGAAGGGAAACAAGAGACCCAGTACTTC; CDR3aa: CASSFEGKQETQYF
j_gene: TRBJ1-1; d_gene: TRBD1; abundance: few; v_gene: TRBV6-5; CDR3nt: TGTGCCAGCAGTCCCTTCAACAGGGGGTTCACTGAAGCTTTCTTT; CDR3aa: CASSPFNRGFTEAFF